This record concerns one TCR beta chain sequence. The data are from a study of T cell changes during pregnancy in multiple sclerosis. Sequencing was performed with immunoSEQ multiplex PCR; in TCRdb, only in-frame clones are kept and a portion is missing. The data hold about 70,000 clones, with about 91% observed a single time. The CDR3 has 15 amino acids. Trimming removed 2 bases from V and 3 bases from J, with 13 bases in between. CDR1 is SGHVS, CDR2 FNYEAQ, per germline. The chain employs TRBV7-6 and TRBJ2-5, with TRBD2 as a possible D gene (5 bases). The sequence derives from a female donor with multiple sclerosis, enrolled in a pregnancy study. Sequences were derived from peripheral blood, sampled in the first trimester of pregnancy. CDR3 DNA sequence: TGTGCCAGCAGCTTAATGGGAGCGGAGAAAGAGACCCAGTACTTC. It yields the protein CASSLMGAEKETQYF.